Given below is one T cell receptor beta chain in context. Its antigen is unknown. The sample originates from a study of vaccination and CD4 T cells after COVID-19. Across the whole study: A median of approximately 100 days (range 35 to 161) separated diagnosis from post-COVID sampling. Whole-study results and caveats: Although the median of SARS-CoV-2-reactive clonotypes rose from roughly 21 to 40, the change was not significant. Spike mono-reactive clones accounted for 304 of the 307 vaccine-specific clones found in convalescent patients.

This CDR3 has 14 residues. V lost 6 bases, J lost 1 base, and 5 bases stayed unmatched. Germline CDR1 and CDR2: SNHLY and FYNNEI. Treatment in this sample: approximately 9-day PBMC culture with coronavirus spike peptide pools or control peptides (ViraFEST assay). Under the ViraFEST approach, antigen-specific T cells were expanded with peptide pools and TCRs subsequently sequenced. Sequencing of cultured CD4+ T cell DNA used the Oncomine TCR Beta short-read assay. MiXCR, run by TCRdb on the PCR reads, gives a single entry per CDR3 protein. The sample holds approximately 14,000 distinct CDR3 sequences, about 55% seen once.

The chain couples TRBV2 to TRBJ2-5; 7 bases map to TRBD1. The receptor's source is a human donor who had recovered from COVID-19. Source: CD4+ T cells from blood, cultured in vitro, taken before SARS-CoV-2 vaccination. The DNA for the CDR3 is TGTGCCAGCAGATCCGACAGGGCCCAAGAGACCCAGTACTTC. Its translation: CASRSDRAQETQYF.